This T cell receptor (beta chain) was sequenced during a study of T-cell memory formation after mild COVID-19. Study background: Largely, TCR clusters stayed within a single donor.

On this clonotype: The antigen remains undetermined.

Study-wide results and caveats: The second-wave clones peaking on day 37 were not confirmed as SARS-CoV-2-specific. Memory from before infection featured some responding clones, which suggests cross-reactive memory joined. There was a balanced CD4/CD8 profile in clones contracting day 15 to 85, and later expanders leaned CD4+.

TCRdb called the 5' RACE reads again in MiXCR, with one record for every CDR3 protein. The table shows some 69,000 distinct CDR3 sequences, with roughly a sixth occurring only once. Sequencing used PBMCs or a T cell subset sorted from them (not recorded which). The TCR comes from an adult woman who had mild COVID-19 (a few samples of this study predate the infection). Cell type and time point are not known.

CDR3 DNA sequence: TGTGCCAGTAGTATTTCGGTTAACACTGAAGCTTTCTTT. This gives the protein CASSISVNTEAFF. The chain employs TRBV19 and TRBJ1-1; D is undetermined. Looked up from germline, CDR1 is LNHDA and CDR2 is SQIVND (reference sequence). The CDR3 covers 13 residues. Trimming removed 3 bases at V and 2 bases at J, with 7 bases between.